This T cell receptor (beta chain) was retrieved from a study of blood T cell repertoires in COVID-19. Study overall: The origin of the acute and convalescent COVID-19 samples was the United States, Italy and Spain.

Source study methods: Estimates of nucleated cell counts were drawn from the amplification of reference gene primers. The table came from immunoSEQ multiplex PCR; TCRdb's copy has only in-frame clones and leaves some out. V, J and clone size derive from that table, while D and trimming were established from the DNA sequence. The table records 120,000 or so clones, around 87% of them present only once. The germline V gene encodes CDR1 MDHEN and CDR2 SYDVKM. The germline V and J ends were trimmed by 7 bases and 4 bases, with 16 bases remaining between them. This CDR3 contains 15 residues. The rearrangement uses TRBV28 and TRBJ1-4, with a tentative D call TRBD1 (5 bases). This receptor was taken from a woman aged 55-69 years with acute or convalescent COVID-19. The sample comprised peripheral blood. The DNA for the CDR3 is TGTGCCAGCACACCCTCCAGGGTCATTAATGAAAAACTGTTTTTT. It is translated as CASTPSRVINEKLFF. Drawing the rest from reference TRBV28 and TRBJ1-4, the complete variable domain is DVKVTQSSRYLVKRTGEKVFLECVQDMDHENMFWYRQDPGLGLRLIYFSYDVKMKEKGDIPEGYSVSREKKERFSLILESASTNQTSMYLCASTPSRVINEKLFFGSGTQLSVL.